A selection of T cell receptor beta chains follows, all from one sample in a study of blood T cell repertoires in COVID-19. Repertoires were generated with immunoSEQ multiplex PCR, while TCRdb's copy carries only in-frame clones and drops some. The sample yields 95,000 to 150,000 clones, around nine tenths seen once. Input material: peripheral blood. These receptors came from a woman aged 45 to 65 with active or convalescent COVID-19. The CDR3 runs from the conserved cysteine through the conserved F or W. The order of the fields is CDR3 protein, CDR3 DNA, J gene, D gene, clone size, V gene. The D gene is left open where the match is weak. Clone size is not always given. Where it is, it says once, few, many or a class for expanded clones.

CASSYQGYEQYF,TGTGCCAGCAGTTACCAGGGGTACGAGCAGTACTTC,TRBJ2-7,NA,NA,TRBV6-2/TRBV6-3
CASSLIAGGPGKTQYF,TGTGCCAGCAGTTTAATAGCGGGAGGGCCCGGGAAGACCCAGTACTTC,TRBJ2-5,TRBD2,NA,TRBV28
CASSPNTDTQYF,TGTGCCAGCTCGCCTAATACAGATACGCAGTATTTT,TRBJ2-3,NA,once,TRBV18
CASSSHQPGQGYEQFF,TGTGCCAGCAGTTCGCATCAACCGGGACAGGGGTATGAGCAGTTCTTC,TRBJ2-1,TRBD1,once,TRBV28
CASRLRGLEGRTGELFF,TGTGCCAGCAGGTTAAGGGGACTAGAGGGTAGGACCGGGGAGCTGTTTTTT,TRBJ2-2,TRBD2,NA,TRBV6-4
CASSLAGTEKLFF,TGTGCCAGCAGCTTGGCCGGGACAGAAAAACTGTTTTTT,TRBJ1-4,NA,NA,TRBV7-9
CASSFQPTTSGIGQTQYF,TGTGCCAGCAGCTTTCAACCGACGACTAGCGGGATAGGTCAGACCCAGTACTTC,TRBJ2-5,TRBD2,once,TRBV7-8
CASSYSTGSEQFF,TGTGCCAGCAGTTACTCGACAGGGAGCGAGCAGTTCTTC,TRBJ2-1,TRBD1,NA,TRBV6-2/TRBV6-3
CATSRESLGGNEQFF,TGTGCCACCAGCAGAGAAAGTTTGGGGGGGAATGAGCAGTTCTTC,TRBJ2-1,TRBD2,once,TRBV15
CATSRGLAGRQETQYF,TGTGCCACCAGCAGGGGACTAGCGGGCCGCCAAGAGACCCAGTACTTC,TRBJ2-5,TRBD2,NA,TRBV15
CAIGTKTNEQFF,TGTGCCATTGGGACTAAGACTAATGAGCAGTTCTTC,TRBJ2-1,TRBD2,NA,TRBV10-3
CASSPGTSGTYEQYF,TGTGCCAGCAGCCCCGGGACTAGCGGAACCTACGAGCAGTACTTC,TRBJ2-7,TRBD2,few,TRBV6-6
CSVEEDRTGEQYF,TGCAGCGTTGAAGAGGACAGGACGGGGGAGCAGTACTTC,TRBJ2-7,TRBD1,NA,TRBV29-1
CASSSFMVGETQYF,TGTGCCAGCAGTTCCTTTATGGTCGGAGAGACCCAGTACTTC,TRBJ2-5,NA,NA,TRBV27
CASSLPGLEEQYF,TGTGCCAGCAGCTTACCCGGACTGGAAGAGCAGTACTTC,TRBJ2-7,NA,NA,TRBV7-2
CASTPRAGANVLTF,TGTGCCAGCACCCCGAGGGCTGGGGCCAACGTCCTGACTTTC,TRBJ2-6,NA,NA,TRBV21-1